The TCR beta chain under discussion was sequenced for a study of blood T cell repertoires in COVID-19. Study background: Researchers got acute and convalescent COVID-19 samples from the United States, Italy and Spain. From T cells, B-cell-depleted T cells, or PBMCs came the material, which was cDNA or gDNA.

Original data processing: It was from reference gene primer amplification that nucleated cell counts were estimated. Generated by immunoSEQ multiplex PCR, the TCRdb table keeps only in-frame clones and is missing some. V and J calls and clone size are copied from that table; D and trimming were computed from the DNA. The sample carries about 66,000 clones, 86% recorded once. Sequencing was carried out using peripheral blood. This TCR came from a man in his fifties with active COVID-19.

CDR3 DNA sequence: TGTGCCAGCAGCCGGGACAGCCATAGCAATCAGCCCCAGCATTTT. Its protein is CASSRDSHSNQPQHF. This chain joins TRBV6-2 or TRBV6-3 and TRBJ1-5; 7 nucleotides agree with TRBD1. Looked up from germline, CDR1 is MNHEY and CDR2 is SVGEGT. Trimming cost V 6 bases and J 0 bases; bases outside gene matches: 5. This CDR3 comprises 15 residues.